The T cell receptor (beta chain) under discussion was sequenced for a study of somatic mutations in cytotoxic T cells in rheumatoid arthritis. This table comes from immunoSEQ multiplex PCR, and its TCRdb copy is limited to in-frame clones, with some not included. This sample has 6,500 to 7,500 clones, with around 90% found just once. Regarding the study as a whole: Neither rheumatoid arthritis patients nor age-matched healthy controls had significantly different CD8+ T-cell clonality from the other group.

With regard to this clone: Its antigen remains unknown.

Sample: CD8+ T cells sorted from blood. The receptor comes from a man in his forties with rheumatoid arthritis.

This CDR3 reads CASTLLVGTRTHEQYF. For the CDR3, the DNA is TGCGCCAGCACCCTATTAGTAGGGACTAGGACCCACGAGCAGTACTTC. The rearrangement joins TRBV4-1 to TRBJ2-7, with 8 bases fitting TRBD2. J was trimmed by 5 bases and V by 7 bases; bases with no gene match: 16. This CDR3 is built from 16 residues. The germline V gene encodes CDR1 MGHRA and CDR2 YSYEKL.